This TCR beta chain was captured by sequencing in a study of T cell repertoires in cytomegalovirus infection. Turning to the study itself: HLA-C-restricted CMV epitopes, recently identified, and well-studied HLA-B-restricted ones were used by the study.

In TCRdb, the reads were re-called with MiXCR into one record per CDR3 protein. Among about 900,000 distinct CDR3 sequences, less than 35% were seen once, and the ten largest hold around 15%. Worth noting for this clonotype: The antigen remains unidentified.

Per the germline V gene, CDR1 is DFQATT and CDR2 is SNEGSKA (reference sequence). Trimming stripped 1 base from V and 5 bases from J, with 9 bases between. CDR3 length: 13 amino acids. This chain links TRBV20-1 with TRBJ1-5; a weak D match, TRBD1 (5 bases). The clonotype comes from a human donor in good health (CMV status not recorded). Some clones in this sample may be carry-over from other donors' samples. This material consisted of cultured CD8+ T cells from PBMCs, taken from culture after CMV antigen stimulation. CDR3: CSARGVGDQPQHF. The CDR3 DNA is TGCAGTGCTAGAGGAGTAGGGGATCAGCCCCAGCATTTT.